The rows below give T cell receptor beta chains drawn from one sample of a study of blood T cell repertoires in COVID-19. Clones were read by immunoSEQ multiplex PCR, and TCRdb kept only the in-frame ones, dropping some. There are some 400,000 clones in the sample; roughly 89% occur only once, and 1.5% to 2% lies in the top ten. The material sequenced was PBMCs or T cells enriched from blood (not recorded which). The receptor source for this set is a woman in her 30s who had recovered from COVID-19. Each CDR3 is given without its conserved first and last residue.

TRBV6-5 | ASTSTRSNEKLF
TRBV20-1 | SASDYLQETQY
TRBV4-1 | ASSPDDRANYGYT
TRBV28 | ASSFQAFNLPQH
TRBV4-3 | ASSQETDSLNEKLF
TRBV5-5 | ASSLDYTDGYT
TRBV9 | ASSVAGSGANVLT
TRBV4-3 | ASSQGAEANYGYT
TRBV7-9 | ASSLAPGHLFGTEAF
TRBV9 | ASSVGGGTETQY
TRBV19 | ASSPYLGTDTQY
TRBV19 | ASSPWTGAPPGELF